These 6 T cell receptor beta chains were sequenced from one sample in a study of blood T cells in healthy people across ages (dated by TCRdb to about 2015). Library construction relied on 5' RACE. The listed sequencing device is Illumina HiSeq 2500. The second PCR ran for about 7 to 11 cycles and used a J-beta primer mix along with a sample-barcoded 5' primer. TCRdb took the public reads, trimmed them with fastp at Q25, ran MiXCR for clone calling and kept in-frame beta chains. CDR3 protein duplicates are merged, each entry listing the most common genes and DNA. The sample profile shows around 990,000 distinct CDR3 sequences; 35% to 40% of them were found once. 10% to 15% of the sample lies in the top ten. The sample consisted of blood. Source of these receptors: a man between 18 and 29 years old in good health.

The chain uses TRBV4-2 and TRBJ1-1; the D gene is possibly TRBD1 (6 bases). Per the germline V gene, CDR1 is LGHNA and CDR2 is YNFKEQ. V was clipped by 7 bases and J by 4 bases, with 28 bases between them. The CDR3 is made up of 18 amino acids. CDR3 DNA sequence: TGTGCCAGCACCCTAGCCGGACAGCTACATGAACTGGGCACTGAAGCTTTCTTT. It codes for CASTLAGQLHELGTEAFF.

This clonotype appeared a few times. V gene TRBV20-1 combines with J gene TRBJ2-4; 11 bases are shared with TRBD1. The germline CDR1 and CDR2 sequences are DFQATT and SNEGSKA (reference sequence). J lost 0 bases, V lost 5 bases, and 9 bases had no gene match. The length of the CDR3 is 17 residues. The CDR3 loop is CSAGRTGGMVAKNIQYF. CDR3 coding DNA: TGCAGTGCTGGTAGGACAGGGGGCATGGTAGCCAAAAACATTCAGTACTTC.

This clonotype was observed a single time. The chain employs TRBV4-1 and TRBJ1-3, with TRBD1 matching over 9 bases. The CDR3 loop spans 17 amino acids. With V trimmed by 1 base and J by 0 bases, 4 bases remained unmatched. The germline CDR1 and CDR2 sequences are MGHRA and YSYEKL. Here the CDR3 DNA reads TGCGCCAGCAGCCAAGGGGCACAGGGGGCCTCTGGAAACACCATATATTTT. Translation: CASSQGAQGASGNTIYF.

A few counts support this clonotype. The V and J genes are TRBV6-1 and TRBJ1-2; possibly TRBD1 for D (6 bases). Trimming left V 7 bases short and J 2 bases short, with 17 bases between. The length of the CDR3 is 15 residues. Germline values: CDR1 MNHNS, CDR2 SASEGT. Written as DNA, the CDR3 is TGTGCCAGCACCTCGATAGTAGGGGGAAACTATGGCTACACCTTC. This sequence encodes CASTSIVGGNYGYTF.

This chain uses TRBV5-4 with TRBJ2-6, with D perhaps being TRBD1 or TRBD2 (5 bases each). This CDR3 has 17 residues. From germline, CDR1 is SGHNT and CDR2 YYREEE (reference sequence). Between the trimmed V and J ends, which lost 1 base and 0 bases, there was a span of 11 bases. The CDR3 nucleotides are TGTGCCAGCAGCTTGTCGTCAGGGAGCTCTGGGGCCAACGTCCTGACTTTC. It codes for CASSLSSGSSGANVLTF.

Here the CDR3 reads CASSRSSGYNEQFF. The CDR3 DNA reads as TGTGCCAGCAGCCGTAGTAGCGGCTACAATGAGCAGTTCTTC. The chain has TRBV3-1 and TRBJ2-1; D is possibly TRBD2 (6 bases). The V and J ends lost 4 bases and 3 bases respectively, with 10 bases between them. Germline CDR1 reads LGHDT; CDR2 reads YNNKEL (reference sequence). This CDR3 contains 14 residues.